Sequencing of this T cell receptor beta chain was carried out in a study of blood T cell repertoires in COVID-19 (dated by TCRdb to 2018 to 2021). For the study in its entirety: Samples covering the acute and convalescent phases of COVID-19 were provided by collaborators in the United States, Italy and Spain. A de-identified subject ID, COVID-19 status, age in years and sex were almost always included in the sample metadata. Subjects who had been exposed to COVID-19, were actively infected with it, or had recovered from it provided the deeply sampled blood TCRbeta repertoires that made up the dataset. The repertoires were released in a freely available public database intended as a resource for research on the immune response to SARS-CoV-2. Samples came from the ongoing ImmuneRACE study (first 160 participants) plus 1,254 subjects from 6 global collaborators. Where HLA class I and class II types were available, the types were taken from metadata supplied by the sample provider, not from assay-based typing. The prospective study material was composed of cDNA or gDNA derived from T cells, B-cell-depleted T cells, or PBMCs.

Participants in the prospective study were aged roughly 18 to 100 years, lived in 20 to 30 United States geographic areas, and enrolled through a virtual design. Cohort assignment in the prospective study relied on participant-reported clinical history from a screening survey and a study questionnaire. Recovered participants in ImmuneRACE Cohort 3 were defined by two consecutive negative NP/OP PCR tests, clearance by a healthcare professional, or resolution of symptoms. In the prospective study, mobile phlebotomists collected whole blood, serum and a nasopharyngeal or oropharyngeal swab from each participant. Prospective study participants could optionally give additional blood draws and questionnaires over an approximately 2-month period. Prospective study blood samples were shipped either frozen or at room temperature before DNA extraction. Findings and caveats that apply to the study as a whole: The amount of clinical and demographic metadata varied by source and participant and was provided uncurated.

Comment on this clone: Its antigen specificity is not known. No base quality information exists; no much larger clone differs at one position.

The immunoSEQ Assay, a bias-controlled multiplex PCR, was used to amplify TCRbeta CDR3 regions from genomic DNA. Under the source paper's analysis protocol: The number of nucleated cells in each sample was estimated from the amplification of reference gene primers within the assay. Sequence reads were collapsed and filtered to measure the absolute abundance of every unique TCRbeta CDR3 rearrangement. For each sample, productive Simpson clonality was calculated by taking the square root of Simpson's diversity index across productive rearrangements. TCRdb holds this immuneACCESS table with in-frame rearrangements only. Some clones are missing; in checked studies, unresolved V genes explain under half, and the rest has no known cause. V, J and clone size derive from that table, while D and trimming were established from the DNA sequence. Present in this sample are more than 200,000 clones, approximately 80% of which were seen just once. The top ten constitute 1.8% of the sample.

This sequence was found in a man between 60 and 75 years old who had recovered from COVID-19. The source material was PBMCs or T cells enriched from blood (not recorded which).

The bases are TGTGCCAGCAGCGCGAACTATGGCTACACCTTC. Protein translation: CASSANYGYTF. The sequence links TRBV9 to TRBJ1-2, with no reliable assignment of the D segment. The CDR3, from cysteine to phenylalanine, totals 11 residues. Only CDR3 DNA is held: 33 bases, read in frame from base 1. CDR1 and CDR2 were assigned from the germline V gene as SGDLS and YYNGEE. A distance of 2 bases separates the germline ends of V and J, which lose 3 bases and 2 bases respectively.